The 14 T cell receptor beta chains presented below share a single source sample, sequenced in a study of OX40 agonist ivuxolimab in advanced cancers. Profiling relied on immunoSEQ multiplex PCR, and the TCRdb table lists in-frame clones only, not all of them. The sample lists under 70,000 clones; approximately 90% were seen once. The source was CD4+ or CD8+ T cells sorted from blood, collected in a trial of the OX40 agonist ivuxolimab. These TCRs come from an adult with an advanced solid tumor such as melanoma, head and neck, liver or kidney cancer.

The genes are TRBV7-9 and TRBJ1-1; D is undetermined. The germline V and J ends were trimmed by 5 bases and 0 bases, with 4 bases remaining between them. The CDR3 totals 12 residues. Germline CDR1 is SEHNR and CDR2 is FQNEAQ (reference sequence). In DNA, the CDR3 is TGTGCCAGCAGCCTGATGAACACTGAAGCTTTCTTT. Its protein product is CASSLMNTEAFF.

V usage is TRBV9 and J usage is TRBJ1-4, with 8 bases lining up with TRBD1. This CDR3 spans 16 amino acids. Losses at the gene ends were 3 bases for V and 4 bases for J; bases not matched to a gene: 8. Germline V gene sequence: CDR1 SGDLS, CDR2 YYNGEE. CDR3 protein: CASSGPGTGHNEKLFF. The CDR3 DNA sequence: TGTGCCAGCAGCGGACCCGGGACAGGACATAATGAAAAACTGTTTTTT.

The rearrangement joins TRBV4-2 to TRBJ2-3; 8 nucleotides match TRBD2. Germline trimming cut 0 bases from V and 5 bases from J; bases unmatched to any gene: 1. Germline loops: CDR1 LGHNA, CDR2 YNFKEQ. The CDR3 is made up of 14 amino acids. CDR3 bases: TGTGCCAGCAGCCAAGAAGGGACTAGAGATACGCAGTATTTT. Residues: CASSQEGTRDTQYF.

V gene TRBV9 combines with J gene TRBJ2-3; perhaps TRBD1 as D (6 bases). The germline gives CDR1 SGDLS, CDR2 YYNGEE. V dropped 0 bases and J dropped 1 base, with 9 bases sitting between them. The CDR3 has 15 amino acids. The CDR3 DNA reads TGTGCCAGCAGCGTAGGTCCAGGGGGCACAGATACGCAGTATTTT. The encoded protein is CASSVGPGGTDTQYF.

This chain uses TRBV11-1 with TRBJ2-1; tentatively, D is TRBD2 (6 bases). V was shortened by 1 base and J by 7 bases, with 11 bases between the two germline ends. The CDR3 has 14 amino acids. CDR1 and CDR2 (germline): SGHAT, FQDESV (reference sequence). The CDR3 coding sequence is TGTGCCAGCAGCTTAGAGGGACGGGGGAATGAGCAGTTCTTC. This sequence encodes CASSLEGRGNEQFF.

The sample holds one count of this clone. The rearrangement links TRBV9 to TRBJ2-2; 7 bases map to TRBD1. CDR1 is SGDLS and CDR2 is YYNGEE in the germline V gene. V trimming: 2 bases; J trimming: 2 bases; junction bases outside the gene matches: 3. The CDR3 is 15 residues long. The CDR3 sequence: CASSVGTANTGELFF. In nucleotides, the CDR3 is TGTGCCAGCAGCGTGGGGACAGCAAACACCGGGGAGCTGTTTTTT.

This chain joins TRBV19 and TRBJ1-5; TRBD1 agrees at 8 bases. The CDR3 totals 17 residues. The V and J ends lost 5 bases and 6 bases, in that order; junction bases with no gene match: 15. CDR1 and CDR2 (germline): LNHDA, SQIVND (reference sequence). In DNA, the CDR3 is TGTGCCAGTAGTCTAAGCTACGCAGGGGGCAACAGTCAGCCCCAGCATTTT. Amino acid sequence: CASSLSYAGGNSQPQHF.

CDR3 amino acids: CASSHGLAGVQETQYF. DNA of the CDR3: TGTGCCAGCAGCCACGGACTAGCGGGGGTTCAAGAGACCCAGTACTTC. V gene TRBV28 combines with J gene TRBJ2-5; 13 bases map to TRBD2. Germline CDR1 is MDHEN and CDR2 is SYDVKM. V trimming: 6 bases; J trimming: 2 bases; junction bases outside the gene matches: 6. CDR3 length: 16 amino acids.

CDR3 region: CASSTWTGIYEQYF. The CDR3 region has the DNA TGTGCCAGTAGTACATGGACAGGGATCTACGAGCAGTACTTC. The chain couples TRBV19 to TRBJ2-7; 8 nucleotides agree with TRBD1. The V segment lost 4 bases and the J segment 3 bases; nucleotides outside the gene matches: 5. Germline V CDR1 and CDR2: LNHDA, SQIVND (reference sequence). The length of the CDR3 is 14 residues.

The chain's CDR3 is CASSPAERYGYTF. In nucleotides, the CDR3 is TGTGCCAGCAGCCCCGCGGAGCGCTATGGCTACACCTTC. The chain uses TRBV5-4 and TRBJ1-2, with unresolved D. CDR3 size: 13 residues. CDR1 and CDR2 (germline): SGHNT, YYREEE (reference sequence). V lost 4 bases and J 4 bases, leaving 11 bases between the germline ends.

The chain couples TRBV5-5 to TRBJ2-5; 11 nucleotides line up with TRBD2. This CDR3 region has 17 residues. V gave up 0 bases and J gave up 2 bases; unmatched junction bases: 6. Per germline, CDR1 SGHKS and CDR2 YYEKEE (reference sequence). The CDR3 nucleotides are TGTGCCAGCAGCTTGGGGCTAGCGGGAGGTCTACAAGAGACCCAGTACTTC. Translating gives CASSLGLAGGLQETQYF. The full variable domain, with the rest looked up from reference TRBV5-5 and TRBJ2-5, is DAGVTQSPTHLIKTRGQQVTLRCSPISGHKSVSWYQQVLGQGPQFIFQYYEKEERGRGNFPDRFSARQFPNYSSELNVNALLLGDSALYLCASSLGLAGGLQETQYFGPGTRLLVL.

The rearrangement joins TRBV7-9 to TRBJ1-4, with 9 bases identical to TRBD1. The CDR3 spans 15 residues. With V trimmed by 5 bases and J by 8 bases, 9 bases remained unmatched. Germline assignment: CDR1 SEHNR and CDR2 FQNEAQ (reference sequence). The CDR3 nucleotides are TGTGCCAGCAGCCCCAGGGGACAGGGAGGCGAAAAACTGTTTTTT. Protein product: CASSPRGQGGEKLFF.

This chain uses TRBV7-2 with TRBJ2-7; D may be TRBD2 (6 bases). Germline-derived CDR1 and CDR2 are SGHTA and FQGNSA. V was shortened by 5 bases and J by 5 bases, with 13 bases between the two germline ends. CDR3 size: 13 residues. The CDR3 loop is CASSPGLPDEQYF. CDR3 coding DNA: TGTGCCAGCAGCCCGGGACTTCCTGACGAGCAGTACTTC.

Concerning this clone: Just one base apart from a much larger clone, this may be a read error. This sample includes further DNA sequences coding for the same CDR3. The rearrangement joins TRBV29-1 to TRBJ1-3, with D uncertain. V gave up 1 base and J gave up 0 bases, with 7 bases separating them. This CDR3 comprises 14 residues. The germline gives CDR1 SQVTM, CDR2 ANQGSEA. DNA for the CDR3: TGCAGCGTTGAAGTCGGCAGCTCTGGAAACACCATATATTTT. Amino acids: CSVEVGSSGNTIYF.